What follows is one T cell receptor (beta chain) and its context. Its matching antigen is unknown. Donors likely had unrecorded immune exposures despite being nominally healthy when sampled. The data stem from a study of cytomegalovirus exposure and HLA in healthy donors. General observations from the study: Sequencing probably produced one cluster of sequence variants that were highly shared. Only CMV serostatus was available as immune exposure information. TCR beta V segments were, for the most part, productive about 87% or about 30% of the time in an earlier analysis.

Germline V gives CDR1 GTSNPN, CDR2 SVGIG (reference sequence). The germline V and J ends were trimmed by 4 bases and 4 bases, with 12 bases remaining between them. This CDR3 region has 13 residues. The PCR made use of 60 Vbeta and 13 Jbeta primers. Method: immunoSEQ multiplex PCR; TCRdb's copy keeps in-frame clones and lacks some. This sample has more than 150,000 clones; roughly 75% occur once, and the top ten carry roughly 7.6%. Source material: PBMCs. The TCR originated in a woman aged 40 to 50 in good health and CMV-seropositive. The chain uses TRBV30 and TRBJ2-3; D might be TRBD2 (7 bases). This CDR3 is CAWTGGRSDTQYF. CDR3 bases: TGTGCCTGGACGGGGGGCCGATCAGATACGCAGTATTTT.